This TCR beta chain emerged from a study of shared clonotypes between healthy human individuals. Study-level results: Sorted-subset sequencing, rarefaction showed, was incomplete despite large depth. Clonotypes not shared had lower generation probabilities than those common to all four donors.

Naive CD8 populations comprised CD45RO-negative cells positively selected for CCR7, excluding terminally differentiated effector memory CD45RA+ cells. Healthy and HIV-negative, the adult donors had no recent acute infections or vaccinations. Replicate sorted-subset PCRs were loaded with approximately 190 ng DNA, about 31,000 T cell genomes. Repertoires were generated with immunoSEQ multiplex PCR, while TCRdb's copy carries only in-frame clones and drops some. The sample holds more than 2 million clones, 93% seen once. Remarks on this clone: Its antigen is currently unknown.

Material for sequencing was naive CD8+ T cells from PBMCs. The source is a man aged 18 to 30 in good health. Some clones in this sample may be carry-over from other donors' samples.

The CDR3 DNA sequence: TGTGCCAGCAGCACCCGACAGGGATTTACCCCTGAGGCTTTCTTT. Its protein product is CASSTRQGFTPEAFF. The chain recombines TRBV21-1 with TRBJ1-1; TRBD1, the table's D call, was not compared with the DNA. TRBV21-1 is a pseudogene. The CDR3 totals 15 residues.